The 25 T cell receptor beta chains below all came from one sample that was sequenced in a study of T cells in Graves' hyperthyroidism and ophthalmopathy. TCR beta CDR3 region amplification was performed from RNA transcripts. HTBI primers were the set used in a first-round RT-PCR of the TCR CDR3. TCRdb re-derived calls from the multiplex PCR reads in MiXCR, one entry per CDR3 protein. The sample shows roughly 500,000 distinct CDR3 sequences, roughly 45% of them seen only once. Source material: peripheral blood or thyroid tissue (not recorded which). The source of these receptors is an adult woman with Graves' disease, either hyperthyroidism or ophthalmopathy (not recorded which).

The chain recombines TRBV19 with TRBJ1-1; D gene uncertain. Germline V gene lookup returns CDR1 LNHDA and CDR2 SQIVND (reference sequence). Deletions cut 4 bases from V and 1 base from J, with 7 bases between. The length of the CDR3 is 13 residues. For the CDR3, the DNA is TGTGCCAGTAGTAGTTACGGGAACACTGAAGCTTTCTTT. Amino acid sequence: CASSSYGNTEAFF.

The CDR3: CASSYTGAEGYTF. In nucleotides, the CDR3 is TGTGCCAGCAGTTACACAGGGGCAGAAGGCTACACCTTC. The gene calls are TRBV6-2 or TRBV6-3 and TRBJ1-2, with 7 bases identical to TRBD1. CDR3 size: 13 residues. CDR1 MNHEY and CDR2 SVGEGT come from the germline V gene. J was trimmed by 8 bases and V by 2 bases; bases with no gene match: 5.

The chain employs TRBV10-2 and TRBJ1-1; TRBD1 agrees at 9 bases. V was pared by 8 bases and J by 9 bases, with 16 bases of the junction left unmatched. The CDR3 runs to 15 residues. Per germline, CDR1 WSHSY and CDR2 SAAADI. CDR3 amino acids: CASSLPGQGSPQAFF. The CDR3 DNA reads as TGCGCCAGCTCCCTCCCTGGACAGGGGAGCCCTCAAGCTTTCTTT.

The chain joins TRBV24-1 to TRBJ1-4, with TRBD1 matching over 7 bases. Germline V gene sequence: CDR1 KGHDR, CDR2 SFDVKD. This CDR3 spans 15 amino acids. V dropped 4 bases and J dropped 6; count of bases not matched to a gene: 7. In DNA, the CDR3 is TGTGCCACCAGTGAAGGATACAGGGGAGATGAAAAACTGTTTTTT. Translation gives CATSEGYRGDEKLFF.

This clonotype has at least ten counts. The V call is TRBV7-2, the J call TRBJ2-1; 7 nucleotides match TRBD2. The CDR3 sequence is 14 residues long. Germline V gene sequence: CDR1 SGHTA, CDR2 FQGNSA. V shed 1 base and J 6 bases; nucleotides not matched to a gene: 3. Here the CDR3 DNA reads TGTGCCAGCAGCTTAGTGGGGGGGACCAATGAGCAGTTCTTC. It translates to CASSLVGGTNEQFF.

As concerns this clonotype: The missing conserved phenylalanine or tryptophan at the end of this CDR3 makes a read error likely. The DNA is omitted, as the CDR3 cannot be located on it reliably, and the CDR3 follows TCRdb's listing. V and J are TRBV7-3 and TRBJ2-5; TRBD1 is the table's D call, not checked against the DNA. Per the germline V gene, CDR1 is SGHTA and CDR2 is FQGTGA. The CDR3 adds up to 18 amino acids, both ends counted. CDR3 sequence reads: CASSPNGAPTAYGYTFGS.

The chain links TRBV12-3 or TRBV12-4 to TRBJ1-1; TRBD1 might be the D (5 bases). V gave up 7 bases and J gave up 2 bases, with 14 bases separating them. The CDR3 length is 14 residues. The CDR3 DNA is TGTGCCAGCATTGGGGGGTCTGGAAACACTGAAGCTTTCTTT. Translating gives CASIGGSGNTEAFF.

This clonotype was detected many times. The rearrangement links TRBV19 to TRBJ1-1, with 7 bases matching TRBD1. The ends lost 7 bases at V and 0 bases at J; junction bases unmatched: 5. The CDR3 has 14 amino acids. From germline, CDR1 is LNHDA and CDR2 SQIVND (reference sequence). CDR3 region: CASNRQGLNTEAFF. In DNA, the CDR3 is TGTGCCAGTAACCGACAGGGACTGAACACTGAAGCTTTCTTT.

There are many counts of this clonotype. The chain has TRBV4-1 and TRBJ1-2; 9 bases map to TRBD1. The germline V gene encodes CDR1 MGHRA and CDR2 YSYEKL. This CDR3 comprises 14 residues. J lost 8 bases, V lost 0 bases, and 4 bases had no gene match. CDR3 region: CASSQDGTGYGYTF. CDR3 sequence (DNA): TGCGCCAGCAGCCAAGACGGGACAGGGTACGGCTACACCTTC.

This clonotype occurred a few times. The chain uses TRBV24-1 and TRBJ1-5, with a possible D match to TRBD1 (5 bases). Germline CDR1 and CDR2: KGHDR and SFDVKD. V was clipped by 6 bases and J by 7 bases, with 12 bases between them. The length of the CDR3 is 13 residues. The CDR3 loop reads CATSTGERQPQHF. The CDR3 DNA reads TGTGCCACCAGTACGGGGGAGCGACAGCCCCAGCATTTT.

The chain joins TRBV27 to TRBJ2-5, with D uncertain. TRBJ2-7 matches the DNA end more closely, so the J call is doubtful. Germline CDR1 and CDR2: MNHEY and SMNVEV (reference sequence). The CDR3 length is 15 residues. CDR3 in amino acids: CASSLRFLPLYEQYF. The CDR3 coding sequence is TGTGCCAGCAGTTTGAGGTTCCTTCCCCTCTACGAGCAGTACTTC.

Concerning this clonotype itself: An end of the junction does not agree with germline; a read error may underlie this. This chain connects TRBV11-2 to TRBJ1-3, with TRBD1 matching 7 bases. The CDR3 length is 16 residues. Per germline, CDR1 SGHAT and CDR2 FQNNGV. The CDR3 DNA reads TGTGCCAGCAGCTTAGGGACAGGCCGACCAACGGGCTTTACTGCGTTT. It translates to CASSLGTGRPTGFTAF.

The chain has TRBV5-4 and TRBJ1-6, with unresolved D. This CDR3 region has 13 residues. Germline V gene sequence: CDR1 SGHNT, CDR2 YYREEE (reference sequence). Deletions cut 3 bases from V and 7 bases from J, with 8 bases between. CDR3 coding DNA: TGTGCCAGCAGCTCACAGCTAAATTCACCCCTCCACTTT. It translates to CASSSQLNSPLHF.

The chain couples TRBV7-3 to TRBJ1-1; 7 bases line up with TRBD1. The CDR3 length is 15 residues. CDR1 is SGHTA and CDR2 is FQGTGA in the germline V gene. J gave up 4 bases and V 2 bases, and 7 bases lay outside the gene matches. The chain's CDR3 is CASSLRSGGGTEAFF. In DNA form, the CDR3 reads TGTGCCAGCAGCTTACGGTCAGGGGGAGGCACTGAAGCTTTCTTT.

V usage is TRBV10-3 and J usage is TRBJ2-5, with 8 bases that match TRBD2. V trimming: 4 bases; J trimming: 0 bases; junction bases outside the gene matches: 10. Germline CDR1 and CDR2: ENHRY and SYGVKD. This CDR3 contains 17 residues. The CDR3 DNA is TGTGCCATCAGTGTTACGGGAGGGCCTACGTACCAAGAGACCCAGTACTTC. It translates to CAISVTGGPTYQETQYF.

This clonotype has just a few counts. The genes are TRBV5-4 and TRBJ1-4; D gene ambiguous. Trimming cost V 0 bases and J 11 bases, with 17 bases left between them. This CDR3 spans 15 amino acids. CDR1 and CDR2 (germline): SGHNT, YYREEE (reference sequence). For the CDR3, the DNA is TGTGCCAGCAGCTTGGGGCAGGCTGAAATGGGGAAACTGTTTTTT. The encoded protein is CASSLGQAEMGKLFF.

In its sample, this clonotype was seen many times. This chain uses TRBV19 with TRBJ2-6; D possibly corresponds to TRBD1 (6 bases). CDR1 is LNHDA and CDR2 is SQIVND in the germline V gene (reference sequence). The CDR3 length is 14 residues. Trimming stripped 10 bases from V and 4 bases from J, with 14 bases between. This chain's CDR3 is CATRTGTGANVLTF. CDR3 bases: TGTGCCACCCGAACCGGGACAGGGGCCAACGTCCTGACTTTC.

About this clonotype: A much larger clone sits a single nucleotide away, making a read error possible. The chain links TRBV10-3 to TRBJ1-5; no clear D. Germline CDR1 and CDR2: ENHRY and SYGVKD. V lost 5 bases and J 0 bases, leaving 8 bases between the germline ends. The CDR3 consists of 14 residues. The CDR3 protein is CAISFRNSNQPQHF. The CDR3 DNA sequence: TGTGCCATCAGTTTCAGGAATAGCAATCAGCCCCAGCATTTT.

With regard to this clonotype: Relative to the germline gene, one junction end is altered; a read error may explain this. The V and J genes are TRBV15 and TRBJ1-1; 7 bases line up with TRBD1. Germline CDR1 reads LNHNV; CDR2 reads YYDKDF (reference sequence). This CDR3 spans 18 amino acids. The CDR3 coding sequence is TGTGCCACCAGCAGAGATTCGAAGGGACAGAGGGGAGGCCCTGAAGCCTTCTTT. Its translation: CATSRDSKGQRGGPEAFF.

The chain joins TRBV10-3 to TRBJ2-5; weak D call: TRBD1 (8 bases). V lost 10 bases to trimming and J lost 4 bases, with 16 bases between them. CDR3 size: 13 residues. Germline V lookup: CDR1 ENHRY, CDR2 SYGVKD. CDR3: CASGGQAGETQYF. CDR3 bases: TGTGCCAGCGGGGGACAGGCCGGAGAGACCCAGTACTTC.

This clonotype was recorded at least ten times. The J gene is TRBJ2-3, the V gene TRBV10-3, with 7 nucleotides matching TRBD2. Germline V gene sequence: CDR1 ENHRY, CDR2 SYGVKD. The ends lost 7 bases at V and 3 bases at J; junction bases unmatched: 7. CDR3 length equals 14 residues. DNA of the CDR3: TGTGCCATCACGGCCGGGGGGTCAACAGATACGCAGTATTTT. Protein: CAITAGGSTDTQYF.

The chain carries TRBV6-6 and TRBJ1-2; the match to TRBD1 covers 8 bases. V lost 6 bases, J lost 8 bases, and 14 bases stayed unmatched. The CDR3 has 15 amino acids. From germline, CDR1 is MNHNY and CDR2 SVGAGI (reference sequence). The DNA of the CDR3 is TGTGCCAGCAGACCCCGTTATACAGGGGGTGCGGGCTACACCTTC. Translating it yields CASRPRYTGGAGYTF.

Regarding this clonotype: A clone one base away is much larger, so this may be a read error. In DNA, the CDR3 is TGTGCCAGCAGCTTGGGCCAATTAAATAGCTATGGCTACACCTTC. Translating gives CASSLGQLNSYGYTF. The gene calls are TRBV5-6 and TRBJ1-2; D not certain. Germline V gene lookup returns CDR1 SGHDT and CDR2 YYEEEE. Trimming stripped 0 bases from V and 4 bases from J, with 13 bases between. This CDR3 is built from 15 residues.

This rearrangement joins TRBV25-1 to TRBJ1-5; no clear D. The V and J ends lost 4 bases and 9 bases respectively, with 16 bases between them. Per germline, CDR1 MGHDK and CDR2 SYGVNS. CDR3 length: 14 residues. The CDR3 region has the DNA TGTGCCAGCAGTGCTCCCGGGTGGGCTCGGCCCCAGCATTTT. Its translation is CASSAPGWARPQHF.

This clonotype was recorded at least ten times. This chain links TRBV5-1 with TRBJ2-2; 14 bases are a match to TRBD2. V trimming: 1 base; J trimming: 5 bases; junction bases outside the gene matches: 4. Germline loops: CDR1 SGHRS, CDR2 YFSETQ. The CDR3 has 17 amino acids. For the CDR3, the DNA is TGCGCCAGCAGCTTGCAAGGGACTAGCGGGAGTACCGGGGAGCTGTTTTTT. Translation gives CASSLQGTSGSTGELFF.